Sequencing of this T cell receptor (beta chain) was carried out in a study of T cells in Graves' hyperthyroidism and ophthalmopathy. Findings of the study overall: In validation, the model predicted ophthalmopathy. These predictions came a median about 6.5 months before onset. Stable hyperthyroidism and ophthalmopathy were separated using 13 V-J signatures.

As regards this clonotype: Its matching antigen is unknown.

There were TCR beta CDR3 regions amplified from RNA transcripts. First-round RT-PCR targeting the TCR CDR3 was performed with the HTBI primer set. TCRdb independently ran MiXCR on the multiplex PCR reads; one entry per CDR3 protein. The sample shows about 500,000 distinct CDR3 sequences, 15% to 20% of them seen only once. J was trimmed by 4 bases and V by 6 bases; bases with no gene match: 8. This CDR3 is built from 14 residues. Germline V gene lookup returns CDR1 SQVTM and CDR2 ANQGSEA. Sample: blood. The J gene is TRBJ2-7, the V gene TRBV29-1, with 11 positions matching TRBD2. The receptor comes from a woman aged 18-29 years with Graves' ophthalmopathy. CDR3 amino acids: CSVGSSGGWYEQYF. As DNA, the CDR3 is TGCAGCGTGGGCTCTAGCGGGGGGTGGTACGAGCAGTACTTC.